The rows below give T cell receptor beta chains drawn from one sample of a study of spatial heterogeneity in lung cancer. TCRdb reprocessed the 5' RACE reads via MiXCR and lists one record per CDR3 protein. The sample carries about 11,000 distinct CDR3 sequences, over 9% recorded once. The source was PBMCs, collected at follow-up. All receptors derive from a female donor with early-stage non-small cell lung cancer. CDR3s include the opening cysteine and the closing phenylalanine or tryptophan. Each record gives: CDR3 DNA, CDR3 protein, D gene, V gene, clone size, J gene. The D gene is left open where the match is weak. Not every row has a clone size; where given, it reads once, few, many or a size class.

TGTGCCAGCAGCTTACAGATGACCGGGGAGCTGTTTTTT	CASSLQMTGELFF	.	TRBV7-3	few	TRBJ2-2
TGCGCCAGCAGCCCGGGGACTCTCGAAGAGACCCAGTACTTC	CASSPGTLEETQYF	.	TRBV5-1	many	TRBJ2-5
TGTGCCAGCAGTTTTTCAGACTCCTACGAGCAGTACTTC	CASSFSDSYEQYF	.	TRBV28	many	TRBJ2-7
TGTGCCAGCAGCACCCGGACAACCCATGAGCAGTTCTTC	CASSTRTTHEQFF	.	TRBV11-2	.	TRBJ2-1
TGTGCCAGCAGCTCCGGGACAGGGGGCGGCGGGGAGCTGTTTTTT	CASSSGTGGGGELFF	TRBD1	TRBV28	many	TRBJ2-2
TGTGCCAGCAGTTACAGGGGGATAGCTGGCACAGATACGCAGTATTTT	CASSYRGIAGTDTQYF	.	TRBV6-5	many	TRBJ2-3
TGTGCCAGCAGTACTCCAGCTGGCGTGGCCGGGGAGCTGTTTTTT	CASSTPAGVAGELFF	.	TRBV9	many	TRBJ2-2
TGTGCCAGCAGCCCAGAGACAGGGCGGTTTGTCTACGAGCAGTACTTC	CASSPETGRFVYEQYF	TRBD1	TRBV7-2	many	TRBJ2-7
TGTGCCAGCAGTCGGACAGCCAACTATGGCTACACCTTC	CASSRTANYGYTF	.	TRBV2	many	TRBJ1-2
TGCGCCAGCACAGGCGGAGTGACCCAGTACTTC	CASTGGVTQYF	.	TRBV5-1	many	TRBJ2-5
TGTGCCAGCAGCTTGGGGGGGGGCCCCTACGAGCAGTACTTC	CASSLGGGPYEQYF	.	TRBV7-8	many	TRBJ2-7
TGCAGTGCTAGCGGGTCTTCCTACGAGCAGTACTTC	CSASGSSYEQYF	.	TRBV20-1	medium-sized	TRBJ2-7
TGTGCCAGCAGAATAGCGGGAGGGGTCGACGAGCAGTACTTC	CASRIAGGVDEQYF	TRBD2	TRBV6-5	many	TRBJ2-7
TGTGCCAGCAGCACCGGACAGGGGGACCCTACGAATTATCAGCCCCAGCATTTT	CASSTGQGDPTNYQPQHF	.	TRBV21-1	many	TRBJ1-5
TGCAGCGTTTGGTCAGATTACTACGAGCAGTACTTC	CSVWSDYYEQYF	.	TRBV29-1	.	TRBJ2-7
TGTGCCAGCAGCCCCCACCCGGGACGTACTACCAAAAACATTCAGTACTTC	CASSPHPGRTTKNIQYF	.	TRBV27	few	TRBJ2-4
TGTGCCAGTAGTATACACCTTTCTGGGGCCAACGTCCTGACTTTC	CASSIHLSGANVLTF	.	TRBV19	many	TRBJ2-6
TGTGCCAGTTCTGCGAGGTTTTACAATGAGCAGTTCTTC	CASSARFYNEQFF	.	TRBV7-9	few	TRBJ2-1
TGTGCCAGCAGTCCCGGCTTTAGCAGACACTACGAGCAGTACTTC	CASSPGFSRHYEQYF	.	TRBV28	many	TRBJ2-7
TGTGCCACCAGTGATTTGCCCCCTAGCGGGGATGCAGATACGCAGTATTTT	CATSDLPPSGDADTQYF	TRBD2	TRBV24-1	few	TRBJ2-3
TGTGCCAGCAGTGAACAGACGAACACCGGGGAGCTGTTTTTT	CASSEQTNTGELFF	.	TRBV6-4	few	TRBJ2-2
TGCAGTGCTAGGAAAGGGGGGGCACGCCGCGTGAACACTGAAGTTTTCTTT	CSARKGGARRVNTEVFF	.	TRBV20-1	many	TRBJ1-1
TGTGCCAGTAGCGCAGGACAGAACTCCTACAATGAGCAGTTCTTC	CASSAGQNSYNEQFF	.	TRBV7-1	.	TRBJ2-1
TGTGCCAGCAGTTACCGAGGGAGGGGATTACGCCACGAGCAGTACTTC	CASSYRGRGLRHEQYF	TRBD2	TRBV6-2/TRBV6-3	many	TRBJ2-7
TGCGCCAGCAGCTTGGCCGGGTTGAGGGATGAGCAGTTCTTC	CASSLAGLRDEQFF	.	TRBV5-1	many	TRBJ2-1
TGTGCCAGCAGCGTCTCCGGGACCTTACAAGAGACCCAGTACTTC	CASSVSGTLQETQYF	.	TRBV9	many	TRBJ2-5
TGTGCCAGCAGTTACAGGGCGACTAATGAAAAACTGTTTTTT	CASSYRATNEKLFF	.	TRBV2	many	TRBJ1-4
TGTGCCAGCTCACTCTCTAGCGGCCTCTCCTACGAGCAGTACTTC	CASSLSSGLSYEQYF	TRBD2	TRBV18	.	TRBJ2-7
TGTGCCAGCAGCTTCCGGGACAGGGATAATGAAAAACTGTTTTTT	CASSFRDRDNEKLFF	TRBD1	TRBV5-6	many	TRBJ1-4
TGTGCCAGCAGCCCCTCCCGGGTAATAGCGGGAGATTGGGCGACCCAGTACTTC	CASSPSRVIAGDWATQYF	TRBD2	TRBV2	few	TRBJ2-5
TGTGCCAGCAGTTACCGGGGACTAGCATTGGATACGCAGTATTTT	CASSYRGLALDTQYF	TRBD2	TRBV28	many	TRBJ2-3
TGTGCCAGCAGCCCTCGGACAGGGACGAAGACAACTAATGAAAAACTGTTTTTT	CASSPRTGTKTTNEKLFF	TRBD1	TRBV7-8	many	TRBJ1-4
TGTGCCAGCAGTTCGGGACTAGCGGGCGGCCTAGGCACCGGGGAGCTGTTTTTT	CASSSGLAGGLGTGELFF	TRBD2	TRBV6-4	.	TRBJ2-2
TGTGCCAGCAGTACTACGACTAGCGGATCCTACGAGCAGTACTTC	CASSTTTSGSYEQYF	TRBD2	TRBV6-1	few	TRBJ2-7
TGTGCCAGCAGTGTGGACGGGATCACAGATACGCAGTATTTT	CASSVDGITDTQYF	.	TRBV28	many	TRBJ2-3
TGTGCCAGCACCCTCGGGTCCCTAAATAGGGAGACCCAGTACTTC	CASTLGSLNRETQYF	.	TRBV28	.	TRBJ2-5
TGTGCCAGCACCATTCAGCCGAACACCGGGGAGCTGTTTTTT	CASTIQPNTGELFF	.	TRBV11-2	many	TRBJ2-2
TGTGCCAGCAGCTTAGTAGCGAGCACAGATACGCAGTATTTT	CASSLVASTDTQYF	.	TRBV7-2	many	TRBJ2-3
TGTGCCAGCAGCTTAGGTCTCAACACCGGGGAGCTGTTTTTT	CASSLGLNTGELFF	.	TRBV11-2	many	TRBJ2-2
TGCAGTGCTAGAGAGTGGCGGGGGGGCTCCACCGGGGAGCTGTTTTTT	CSAREWRGGSTGELFF	TRBD2	TRBV20-1	few	TRBJ2-2
TGTGCCATCAGTCGTGAAACGGCGATCTACGAGCAGTACTTC	CAISRETAIYEQYF	.	TRBV10-3	.	TRBJ2-7
TGCAGTGCTAGTACGGGACCCGCGTTAGAGACCCAGTACTTC	CSASTGPALETQYF	.	TRBV20-1	many	TRBJ2-5